The rows below give T cell receptor beta chains drawn from one sample of a study of blood T cell repertoires in COVID-19. Using immunoSEQ multiplex PCR, the repertoire was profiled, and TCRdb retains in-frame clones only, with some absent. The profile shows 200,000 to 300,000 clones, approximately 80% of them singletons. What was sequenced was peripheral blood. The receptors derive from a man aged 55 to 70 with acute or convalescent COVID-19. CDR3s leave out the opening cysteine and the closing phenylalanine or tryptophan. Not every row has a clone size; where given, it reads once, few, many or a size class.

v_gene	abundance	j_gene	CDR3aa
TRBV7-9	.	TRBJ2-5	ASSPPTRGETQY
TRBV6-4	.	TRBJ2-3	ASSGQGGFTDTQY
TRBV2	.	TRBJ1-3	ASSEQGSGNTIY
TRBV10-2	.	TRBJ2-7	ASSDRRDYEQY
TRBV7-2	.	TRBJ1-2	ASSLGPPGPSYGYT
TRBV10-3	.	TRBJ2-3	AIEAASGAVTDTQY
TRBV5-4	.	TRBJ1-2	ASSIALMGAGYT
TRBV14	.	TRBJ2-3	ASSPGTGTDTQY
TRBV28	.	TRBJ1-4	ASSPRGGTWEKLF
TRBV25-1	.	TRBJ2-1	ASRLAGSKF
TRBV6-5	.	TRBJ1-1	ASRWTGEYTEAF
TRBV10-3	.	TRBJ2-6	AISESLQGAGANVLT
TRBV7-3	.	TRBJ2-5	ASSLGAGGGETQY
TRBV5-4	.	TRBJ2-7	ASSLAGPSYEQY
TRBV9	few	TRBJ1-6	ASSVDIYNSPLH
TRBV5-1	once	TRBJ2-7	ASSLGRDRGSYEQY
TRBV2	.	TRBJ2-7	ASREALWAYEQY
TRBV5-1	.	TRBJ2-2	ASSTPGLAGTGELF
TRBV29-1	.	TRBJ2-4	SPGPKNIQY
TRBV6-5	.	TRBJ2-7	ASSYRGMGEQY
TRBV25-1	.	TRBJ2-3	ASSESYPDTQY
TRBV6-5	.	TRBJ1-1	ASSPGDTRAF
TRBV3-1/TRBV3-2	.	TRBJ1-2	ASSQDQGGSGYT
TRBV7-9	.	TRBJ2-7	ASSHEGGPYEQY
TRBV6-5	once	TRBJ1-2	ASSIHRDYGYT
TRBV10-3	once	TRBJ1-2	AISDLRDKNYGYT
TRBV29-1	once	TRBJ1-2	SVGGGDADYGYT
TRBV19	.	TRBJ2-7	ASMRRGTSGTYEQY
TRBV6-6	.	TRBJ2-7	ASSSYRDRDEQY
TRBV15	.	TRBJ2-1	ATSTPEGTENNEQF
TRBV7-3	few	TRBJ2-2	ASSANTGAAGGELF
TRBV18	.	TRBJ2-1	ASSPPTSGGGDEQF
TRBV11-2	.	TRBJ2-5	ASSLVTRGIQETQY
TRBV4-2	.	TRBJ2-6	ASSQEQGANVLT
TRBV7-9	.	TRBJ1-3	ASSITGGSGNTIY
TRBV6-5	.	TRBJ2-5	ASSPTTEQETQY
TRBV11-2	.	TRBJ1-2	ASKRAGTGHGYT
TRBV7-3	.	TRBJ2-2	ASSMGLAGSAGELF
TRBV6-5	.	TRBJ1-4	ASSYSGRTNEKLF
TRBV11-3	.	TRBJ2-5	ASSERGGETQY
TRBV3-1/TRBV3-2	few	TRBJ1-1	ASSHFLNRDTEAF
TRBV25-1	.	TRBJ2-1	ASKSASYNEQF
TRBV7-6	.	TRBJ2-2	ASSLTAGAAGELF
TRBV25-1	.	TRBJ1-2	ASSEGGTGVIGYGYT
TRBV21-1	.	TRBJ2-1	ASSTPGLAVHNEQF